This T cell receptor (beta chain) was captured by sequencing in a study of shared clonotypes between healthy human individuals. Method: immunoSEQ multiplex PCR; TCRdb's copy keeps in-frame clones and lacks some. The sample lists about 1.9 million clones, 80% to 95% occurring once. This CDR3 has 14 amino acids. Germline V CDR1 and CDR2: SGHTA, FQGTGA. J lost 3 bases, V lost 5 bases, and 2 bases had no gene match. Naive CD8 cells lacked CD45RO, underwent positive selection for CCR7 and left out terminally differentiated effector memory CD45RA+ cells. The specimen was naive CD8+ T cells from PBMCs. This receptor was obtained from a man aged 18 to 30 in good health. Some clones in this sample may be carry-over from other donors' samples. This sequence joins TRBV7-3 and TRBJ2-7, with 12 positions matching TRBD2. The chain's CDR3 is CASSPSGRGYEQYF. CDR3 in DNA: TGTGCCAGCAGCCCTAGCGGGAGGGGCTACGAGCAGTACTTC.